This paragraph reports one T cell receptor beta chain. Which antigen it targets is not known. No much larger clone exists at a distance of one base, and base qualities are not known. The goal of deep resolution MiSeq sequencing was a depth between 1 in 1 million and 1 in 200,000 T cells, and coverage averaged 10x per clonotype. The immunoSEQ hsTCRB Kit was used to generate the TCR beta libraries. In the authors' own workflow: ImmunoSEQ Data Assistant and ImmunoSEQ Analyzer were used for data analysis, and V, D and J genes were assigned according to IMGT definitions. Clonality, which ranges from 0 to 1, was calculated by subtracting the normalized Shannon entropy of productive rearrangement frequencies from one. Public clonotype analysis was restricted to overrepresented clonotypes comprising at least 0.05% of each patient's repertoire. Roughly 12 age-matched healthy donor repertoires from immuneACCESS were used as controls for clonality. TCRdb took this table from immuneACCESS and kept in-frame rearrangements with V and J called. Such tables lack part of the clones; where checked against another copy, unresolved V genes explain under half of the gap, and the rest is unexplained. The V and J calls and clone size come from that table; D and trimming were worked out from the DNA. For this sample the table gives approximately 190,000 clones, of which roughly 65% were detected only once. The ten largest clones add up to roughly 5.8% of the sample.

The intended sense of this specimen's time point label: approximately eleven months on ibrutinib. For TCR beta library preparation, roughly 2 micrograms of genomic DNA was extracted from cryopreserved PBMCs. High-throughput TCR beta sequencing was performed on longitudinal blood samples from CLL patients receiving ibrutinib monotherapy. The patients took part in an open-label, single-center phase 2 trial of ibrutinib monotherapy. The sample belongs to a study of cytotoxic CD8 clonotypes in ibrutinib-treated CLL (dated by TCRdb to about 2021). For the wider study: The cohort was composed of about a dozen relapsed/refractory and about 15 treatment-naive patients; IGHV unmutated status was identified in about 17 patients. Responses were partial in some 24 patients and complete in 2; after median approximately 67 months follow-up, some 15 stayed in remission and about twelve progressed. Response samples were taken after a median of approximately eleven months on treatment, ranging from about 6 to 40 months. On average, each sample had roughly 230,000 productive templates and more than 75,000 productive rearrangements. Longitudinal samples were obtainable from about 30% of the 86 participants in the trial. Cryopreserved peripheral blood mononuclear cells were collected at three points: before therapy, at response, and at either sustained remission or disease progression. Every remission and progressive disease sample was obtained while ibrutinib was still being received by the patients. On the study overall, not on this receptor specifically: Sustained-remission and progressing patients did not have matched sampling times, and lymph node repertoires were not examined. Public clonotypes were rare and either contracted or stayed stable during treatment, and the rise in clonality at ibrutinib response reflected the expansion of private clonotypes. Baseline clonality exceeded that of age-matched healthy donors and correlated strongly with circulating CD8+ T-cell counts. At ibrutinib response clonality went up, during sustained remission it held steady, and at progression it dropped back toward baseline.

Relative to germline, V is 4 bases shorter and J is 4 bases shorter, with 16 bases between their ends. The CDR3 contains 15 residues, cysteine and phenylalanine counted. The only DNA kept is the CDR3, 45 bases in frame from the first base. CDR1 and CDR2 are read off the germline V gene as SGHTA and FQGTGA. Here the chain combines TRBV7-3 and TRBJ1-1; TRBD1 is possibly the D segment (6 matching bases). The specimen comprised PBMCs, sampled after 12 months of ibrutinib treatment. This receptor was obtained from a human donor with chronic lymphocytic leukemia. The CDR3 has the sequence CASSSSAGQTTEAFF. The bases are TGTGCCAGCAGCTCCAGCGCGGGACAAACCACTGAAGCTTTCTTT.